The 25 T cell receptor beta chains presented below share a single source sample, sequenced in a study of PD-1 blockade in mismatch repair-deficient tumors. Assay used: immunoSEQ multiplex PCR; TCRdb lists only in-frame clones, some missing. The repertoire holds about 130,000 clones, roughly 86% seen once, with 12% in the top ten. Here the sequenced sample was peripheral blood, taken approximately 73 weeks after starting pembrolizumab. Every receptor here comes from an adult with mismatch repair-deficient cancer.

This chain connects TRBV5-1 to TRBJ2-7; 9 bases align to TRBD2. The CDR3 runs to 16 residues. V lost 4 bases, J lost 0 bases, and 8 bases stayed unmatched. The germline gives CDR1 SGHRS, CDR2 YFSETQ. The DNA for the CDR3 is TGCGCCAGCAGCGATACTAGCGGGCACCGCTCCTACGAGCAGTACTTC. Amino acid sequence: CASSDTSGHRSYEQYF.

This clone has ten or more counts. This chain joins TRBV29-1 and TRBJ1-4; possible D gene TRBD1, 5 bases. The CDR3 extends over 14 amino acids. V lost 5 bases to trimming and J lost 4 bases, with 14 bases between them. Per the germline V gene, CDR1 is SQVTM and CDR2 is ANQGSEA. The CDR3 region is CSVRWGGHNEKLFF. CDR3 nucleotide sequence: TGCAGCGTTCGATGGGGGGGTCATAATGAAAAACTGTTTTTT.

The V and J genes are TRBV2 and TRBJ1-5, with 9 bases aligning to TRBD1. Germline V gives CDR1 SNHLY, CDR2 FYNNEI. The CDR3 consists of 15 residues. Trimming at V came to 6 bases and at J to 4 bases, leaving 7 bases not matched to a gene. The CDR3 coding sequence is TGTGCCAGCAGATTAAGACAGGGGGGTAATCAGCCCCAGCATTTT. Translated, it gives CASRLRQGGNQPQHF. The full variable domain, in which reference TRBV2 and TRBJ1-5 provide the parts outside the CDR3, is EPEVTQTPSHQVTQMGQEVILRCVPISNHLYFYWYRQILGQKVEFLVSFYNNEISEKSEIFDDQFSVERPDGSNFTLKIRSTKLEDSAMYFCASRLRQGGNQPQHFGDGTRLSIL.

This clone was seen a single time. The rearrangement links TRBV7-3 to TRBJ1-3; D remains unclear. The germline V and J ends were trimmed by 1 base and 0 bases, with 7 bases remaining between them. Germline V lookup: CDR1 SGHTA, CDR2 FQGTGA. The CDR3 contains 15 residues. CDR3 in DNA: TGTGCCAGCAGCTTAATACAGAGCTCTGGAAACACCATATATTTT. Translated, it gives CASSLIQSSGNTIYF.

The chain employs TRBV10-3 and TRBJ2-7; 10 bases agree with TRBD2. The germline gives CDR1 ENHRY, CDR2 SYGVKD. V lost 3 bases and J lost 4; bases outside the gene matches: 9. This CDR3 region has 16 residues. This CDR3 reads CAISDPRAGGLYEQYF. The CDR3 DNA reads TGTGCCATCAGTGACCCTCGAGCGGGAGGGCTTTACGAGCAGTACTTC.

The CDR3 loop is CASSGSGAGHTEAFF. The CDR3 DNA reads as TGTGCCAGCAGCGGGTCGGGGGCTGGTCACACTGAAGCTTTCTTT. The V and J genes are TRBV11-2 and TRBJ1-1; maybe TRBD1 (6 bases). From germline, CDR1 is SGHAT and CDR2 FQNNGV. CDR3 length: 15 residues. V lost 5 bases and J 3 bases, leaving 16 bases between the germline ends.

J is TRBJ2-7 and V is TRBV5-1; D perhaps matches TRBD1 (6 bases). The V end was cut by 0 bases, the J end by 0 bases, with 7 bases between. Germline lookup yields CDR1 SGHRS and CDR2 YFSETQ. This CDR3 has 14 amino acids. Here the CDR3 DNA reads TGCGCCAGCAGCTTGGCAGGGGTCTCCTACGAGCAGTACTTC. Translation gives CASSLAGVSYEQYF.

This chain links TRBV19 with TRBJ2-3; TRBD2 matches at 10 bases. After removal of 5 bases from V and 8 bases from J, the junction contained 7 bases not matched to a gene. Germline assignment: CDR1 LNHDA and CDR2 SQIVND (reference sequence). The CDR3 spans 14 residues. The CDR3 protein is CASSSASGRRTQYF. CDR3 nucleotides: TGTGCCAGTAGTTCGGCTAGCGGGAGACGTACGCAGTATTTT.

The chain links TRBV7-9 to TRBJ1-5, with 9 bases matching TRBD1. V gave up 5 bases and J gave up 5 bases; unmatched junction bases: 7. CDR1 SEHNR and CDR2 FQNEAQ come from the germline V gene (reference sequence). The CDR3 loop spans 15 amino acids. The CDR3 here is CASSMGTGTHQPQHF. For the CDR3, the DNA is TGTGCCAGCAGCATGGGGACAGGGACACATCAGCCCCAGCATTTT.

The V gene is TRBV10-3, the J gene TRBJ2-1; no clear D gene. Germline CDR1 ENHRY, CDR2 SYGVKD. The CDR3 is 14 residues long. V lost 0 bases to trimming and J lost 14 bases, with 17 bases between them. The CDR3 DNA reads TGTGCCATCAGTGAGTCAGGGATGGTGTTCGAGGAGTTCTTC. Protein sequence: CAISESGMVFEEFF.

The CDR3 DNA reads TGTGCCAGTAGTTACAGGGTTGGCAATCAGCCCCAGCATTTT. Its protein is CASSYRVGNQPQHF. V usage is TRBV19 and J usage is TRBJ1-5; D is perhaps TRBD1 (6 bases). Per the germline V gene, CDR1 is LNHDA and CDR2 is SQIVND (reference sequence). V lost 5 bases to trimming and J lost 2 bases, with 10 bases between them. This CDR3 spans 14 amino acids.

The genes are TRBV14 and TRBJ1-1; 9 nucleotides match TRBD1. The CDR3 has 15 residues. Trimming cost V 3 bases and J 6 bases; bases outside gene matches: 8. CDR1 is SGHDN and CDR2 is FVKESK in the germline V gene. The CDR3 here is CASSQNRDRDPEAFF. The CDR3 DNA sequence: TGTGCCAGCAGCCAGAACCGGGACAGGGACCCTGAAGCTTTCTTT. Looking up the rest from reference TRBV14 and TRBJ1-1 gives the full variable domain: EAGVTQFPSHSVIEKGQTVTLRCDPISGHDNLYWYRRVMGKEIKFLLHFVKESKQDESGMPNNRFLAERTGGTYSTLKVQPAELEDSGVYFCASSQNRDRDPEAFFGQGTRLTVV.

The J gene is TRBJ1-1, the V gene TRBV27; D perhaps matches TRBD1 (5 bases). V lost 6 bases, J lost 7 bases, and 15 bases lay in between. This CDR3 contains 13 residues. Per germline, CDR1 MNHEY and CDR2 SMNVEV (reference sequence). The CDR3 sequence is CASSQGALLEAFF. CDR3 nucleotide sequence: TGTGCCAGCAGCCAGGGCGCCTTGCTTGAAGCTTTCTTT.

The CDR3 is CASSEKQGYYGYTF. The CDR3 DNA is TGCGCCAGCAGCGAGAAACAGGGGTACTATGGCTACACCTTC. The chain combines TRBV5-1 with TRBJ1-2, with 7 bases that match TRBD1. The CDR3 totals 14 residues. The trim removed 4 bases at V and 3 bases at J, leaving 6 bases unmatched. Germline V gene lookup returns CDR1 SGHRS and CDR2 YFSETQ.

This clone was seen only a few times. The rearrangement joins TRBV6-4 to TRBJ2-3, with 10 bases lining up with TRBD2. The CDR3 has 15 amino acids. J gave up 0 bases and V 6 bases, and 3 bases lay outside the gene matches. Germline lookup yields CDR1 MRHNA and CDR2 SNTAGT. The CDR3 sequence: CASSKTSGSTDTQYF. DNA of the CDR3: TGTGCCAGCAGCAAGACTAGCGGGAGCACAGATACGCAGTATTTT.

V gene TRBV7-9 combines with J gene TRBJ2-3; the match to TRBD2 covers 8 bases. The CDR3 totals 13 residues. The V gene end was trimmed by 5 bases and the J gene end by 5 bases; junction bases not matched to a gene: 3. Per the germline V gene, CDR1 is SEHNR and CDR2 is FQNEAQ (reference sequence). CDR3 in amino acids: CASSRGTRDTQYF. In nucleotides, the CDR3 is TGTGCCAGCAGCCGCGGGACTAGAGATACGCAGTATTTT.

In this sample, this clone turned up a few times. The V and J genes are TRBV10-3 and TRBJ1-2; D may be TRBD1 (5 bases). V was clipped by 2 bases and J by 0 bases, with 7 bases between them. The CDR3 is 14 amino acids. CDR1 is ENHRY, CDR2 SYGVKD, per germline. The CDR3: CAISEGGANYGYTF. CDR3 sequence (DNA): TGTGCCATCAGTGAGGGGGGGGCTAACTATGGCTACACCTTC.

The CDR3 protein is CSVEYTFQETQYF. CDR3 nucleotide sequence: TGCAGCGTTGAATATACGTTTCAAGAGACCCAGTACTTC. The J gene is TRBJ2-5, the V gene TRBV29-1; D not resolved. This CDR3 has 13 amino acids. Between the trimmed V and J ends, which lost 2 bases and 2 bases, there was a span of 9 bases. Germline CDR1 SQVTM, CDR2 ANQGSEA.

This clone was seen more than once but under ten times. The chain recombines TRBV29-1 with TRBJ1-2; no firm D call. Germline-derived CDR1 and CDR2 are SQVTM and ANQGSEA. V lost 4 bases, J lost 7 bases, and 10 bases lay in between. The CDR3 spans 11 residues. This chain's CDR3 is CSVVAISGYTF. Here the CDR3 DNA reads TGCAGCGTTGTAGCCATTTCTGGCTACACCTTC. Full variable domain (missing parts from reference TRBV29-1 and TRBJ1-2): SAVISQKPSRDICQRGTSLTIQCQVDSQVTMMFWYRQQPGQSLTLIATANQGSEATYESGFVIDKFPISRPNLTFSTLTVSNMSPEDSSIYLCSVVAISGYTFGSGTRLTVV.

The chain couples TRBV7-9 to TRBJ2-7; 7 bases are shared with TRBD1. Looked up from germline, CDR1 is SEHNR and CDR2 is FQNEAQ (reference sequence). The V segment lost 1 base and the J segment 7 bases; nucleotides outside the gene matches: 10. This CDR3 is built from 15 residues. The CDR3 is CASSLVGTGEMEQYF. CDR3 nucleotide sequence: TGTGCCAGCAGCTTAGTAGGAACAGGGGAGATGGAGCAGTACTTC. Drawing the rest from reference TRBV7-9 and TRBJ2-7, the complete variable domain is DTGVSQNPRHKITKRGQNVTFRCDPISEHNRLYWYRQTLGQGPEFLTYFQNEAQLEKSRLLSDRFSAERPKGSFSTLEIQRTEQGDSAMYLCASSLVGTGEMEQYFGPGTRLTVT.

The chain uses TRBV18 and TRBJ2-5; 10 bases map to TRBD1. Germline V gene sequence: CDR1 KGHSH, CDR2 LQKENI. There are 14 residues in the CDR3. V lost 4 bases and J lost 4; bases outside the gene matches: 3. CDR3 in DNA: TGTGCCAGCTCACGGGACAGGGGAATAGAGACCCAGTACTTC. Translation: CASSRDRGIETQYF. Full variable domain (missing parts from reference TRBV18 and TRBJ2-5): NAGVMQNPRHLVRRRGQEARLRCSPMKGHSHVYWYRQLPEEGLKFMVYLQKENIIDESGMPKERFSAEFPKEGPSILRIQQVVRGDSAAYFCASSRDRGIETQYFGPGTRLLVL.

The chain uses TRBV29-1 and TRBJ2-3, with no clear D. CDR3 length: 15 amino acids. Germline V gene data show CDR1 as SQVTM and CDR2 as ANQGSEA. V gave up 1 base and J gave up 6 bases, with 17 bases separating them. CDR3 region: CSVEVGFFSADTQYF. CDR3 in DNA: TGCAGCGTTGAAGTTGGGTTCTTTTCGGCCGATACGCAGTATTTT.

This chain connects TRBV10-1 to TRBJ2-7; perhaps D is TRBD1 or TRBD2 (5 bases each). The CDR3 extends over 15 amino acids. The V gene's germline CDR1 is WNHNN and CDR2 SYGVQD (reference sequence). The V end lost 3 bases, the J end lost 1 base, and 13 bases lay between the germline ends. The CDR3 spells CASSDYGTGSYEQYF. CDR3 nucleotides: TGCGCCAGCAGTGACTACGGGACCGGATCCTACGAGCAGTACTTC.

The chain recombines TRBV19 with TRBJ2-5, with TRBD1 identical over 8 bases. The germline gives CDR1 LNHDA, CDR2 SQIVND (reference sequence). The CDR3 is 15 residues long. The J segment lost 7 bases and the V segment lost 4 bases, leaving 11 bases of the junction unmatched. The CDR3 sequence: CASSTRTGLLGTQYF. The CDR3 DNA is TGTGCCAGTAGTACTCGGACAGGGCTTTTGGGGACCCAGTACTTC.

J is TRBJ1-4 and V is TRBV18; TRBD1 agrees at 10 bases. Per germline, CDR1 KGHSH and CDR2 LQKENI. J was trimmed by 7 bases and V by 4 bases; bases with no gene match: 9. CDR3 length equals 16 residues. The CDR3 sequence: CASSLFDRGHGEKLFF. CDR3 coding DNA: TGTGCCAGCTCACTTTTCGACAGGGGGCATGGTGAAAAACTGTTTTTT.